A single sample gave rise to the 14 T cell receptor beta chains below, sequenced in a study of blood T cell repertoires in COVID-19. Sequenced by immunoSEQ multiplex PCR; TCRdb stores in-frame clones only, minus some. The sample lists fewer than 350,000 clones, roughly 88% occurring once. Material: peripheral blood. The receptors were sampled from a woman under 40 with COVID-19, enrolled during active disease.

The chain employs TRBV5-1 and TRBJ1-1; TRBD1 agrees at 12 bases. The CDR3 has 14 amino acids. Germline CDR1 SGHRS, CDR2 YFSETQ. Losses at the gene ends were 4 bases for V and 7 bases for J; bases not matched to a gene: 5. The CDR3 is CASSPGQGAGEAFF. CDR3 DNA: TGCGCCAGCAGCCCGGGACAGGGGGCGGGTGAAGCTTTCTTT.

The V gene is TRBV6-1, the J gene TRBJ1-1; 8 positions agree with TRBD1. This CDR3 is 13 amino acids long. Germline lookup yields CDR1 MNHNS and CDR2 SASEGT. V lost 3 bases to trimming and J lost 7 bases; unmatched junction nucleotides: 4. The CDR3 DNA reads as TGTGCCAGCAGTGAGGGGACAGGCATTGAAGCTTTCTTT. Translating it yields CASSEGTGIEAFF.

V and J are TRBV15 and TRBJ1-4; D ambiguous. The CDR3 runs to 12 residues. Trimming took off 4 bases at V and 4 bases at J, with 4 bases between the two ends. CDR1 is LNHNV and CDR2 is YYDKDF in the germline V gene (reference sequence). As DNA, the CDR3 is TGTGCCACCAGCACCCATAATGAAAAACTGTTTTTT. It encodes CATSTHNEKLFF.

The chain uses TRBV10-3 and TRBJ1-6; D gene uncertain. Germline-derived CDR1 and CDR2 are ENHRY and SYGVKD. The CDR3 runs to 13 residues. The V end was cut by 6 bases, the J end by 9 bases, with 12 bases between. The CDR3 sequence: CAISLQPGSPLHF. The CDR3 DNA reads TGTGCCATCAGCCTACAGCCAGGTTCACCCCTCCACTTT.

The chain has TRBV11-1 and TRBJ2-7, with 9 positions matching TRBD1. Germline CDR1 and CDR2: SGHAT and FQDESV (reference sequence). V shed 1 base and J 5 bases; nucleotides not matched to a gene: 3. The CDR3 loop spans 14 amino acids. The CDR3 reads CASSLGDRAHEQYF. The CDR3 DNA reads as TGTGCCAGCAGCTTAGGGGACAGGGCCCACGAGCAGTACTTC.

This chain joins TRBV7-8 and TRBJ2-7; D may be TRBD2 (6 bases). The CDR3 length is 16 residues. V was clipped by 1 base and J by 3 bases, with 16 bases between them. In germline, CDR1 is SGHVS, CDR2 FQNEAQ. The CDR3 protein is CASSLEHREKHYEQYF. The CDR3 nucleotides read TGTGCCAGCAGCTTAGAACATCGGGAGAAGCACTACGAGCAGTACTTC.

The chain's CDR3 is CASSQRAWSPLHF. As DNA, the CDR3 is TGTGCCAGCAGCCAGAGGGCTTGGTCACCCCTCCACTTT. V gene TRBV7-2 combines with J gene TRBJ1-6; D not resolved. CDR3 length: 13 amino acids. Germline-derived CDR1 and CDR2 are SGHTA and FQGNSA. V was cut by 5 bases and J by 10 bases, with 12 bases left in between.

To note about this clone: A far larger clone is only one base removed, so a read error is likely. The gene calls are TRBV7-8 and TRBJ2-1; 13 nucleotides match TRBD2. The CDR3 runs 13 residues. Germline-derived CDR1 and CDR2 are SGHVS and FQNEAQ. With 5 bases clipped from V and 9 bases from J, the junction kept 1 base outside the gene matches. The chain's CDR3 is CASSTSGGGEQFF. The DNA for the CDR3 is TGTGCCAGCAGCACTAGCGGGGGGGGTGAGCAGTTCTTC.

The chain recombines TRBV7-2 with TRBJ1-4; 11 bases fit TRBD1. J was trimmed by 12 bases and V by 5 bases; bases with no gene match: 14. This CDR3 has 16 amino acids. Germline loops: CDR1 SGHTA, CDR2 FQGNSA. CDR3 DNA sequence: TGTGCCAGCAGCCTCACCGGACAGGGGGCGTTTTTGCAACTGTTTTTT. Translating gives CASSLTGQGAFLQLFF.

This chain connects TRBV30 to TRBJ2-3; a possible D gene is TRBD2 (5 bases). The CDR3 length is 13 residues. V was cut by 4 bases and J by 2 bases, with 10 bases left in between. CDR1 and CDR2 from the germline V gene are GTSNPN and SVGIG (reference sequence). The CDR3 DNA sequence: TGTGCCTGGACGAGCGGCTACACAGATACGCAGTATTTT. Its protein is CAWTSGYTDTQYF.

The chain joins TRBV7-8 to TRBJ1-5, with D possibly matching TRBD1 (6 bases). Trimming shortened V by 2 bases and J by 9 bases, and 14 bases separated the two germline ends. The germline V gene encodes CDR1 SGHVS and CDR2 FQNEAQ. The CDR3 totals 14 residues. The CDR3 nucleotides read TGTGCCAGCAGCTTAATGACAGGTCAGGCGCCCCAGCATTTT. Residues: CASSLMTGQAPQHF.

The J gene is TRBJ1-5, the V gene TRBV2; D is perhaps TRBD1 (5 bases). Per germline, CDR1 SNHLY and CDR2 FYNNEI. Trimming pared 6 bases from V and 10 bases from J, leaving 16 bases between. The CDR3 is 13 amino acids. The CDR3 nucleotides read TGTGCCAGCAGGGGGGGGACTGCCGGACCCCAGCATTTT. It translates to CASRGGTAGPQHF.

The chain recombines TRBV13 with TRBJ1-2; weak D call: TRBD1 (6 bases). The germline V and J ends were trimmed by 4 bases and 7 bases, with 13 bases remaining between them. The CDR3 covers 13 residues. Looked up from germline, CDR1 is PRHDT and CDR2 is FYEKMQ (reference sequence). The CDR3 region has the DNA TGTGCCAGCAGCTCCAGGGCCAGGGGTGGCTACACCTTC. It is translated as CASSSRARGGYTF.

The chain carries TRBV7-2 and TRBJ1-1; D is unclear. The CDR3 contains 16 residues. Germline V lookup: CDR1 SGHTA, CDR2 FQGNSA. The germline V and J ends were trimmed by 5 bases and 0 bases, with 16 bases remaining between them. CDR3 loop: CASSLDHQILNTEAFF. The CDR3 coding sequence is TGTGCCAGCAGCCTCGATCACCAGATACTGAACACTGAAGCTTTCTTT.